This T cell receptor (beta chain) was identified during a study of T cell repertoires in cytomegalovirus infection. Study-level background: Well-studied HLA-B-restricted CMV epitopes were used in the study alongside recently identified HLA-C-restricted ones. Matching HLA type, along with CMV infection, was indicated by public TCR beta signatures.

J was trimmed by 3 bases and V by 6 bases; bases with no gene match: 4. CDR3 length equals 13 residues. Germline V gives CDR1 SGHTA, CDR2 FQGNSA. In regard to this clonotype: The target antigen is unknown.

TCRdb fed the reads into MiXCR, producing one record per CDR3 protein. This table holds tens of thousands of distinct CDR3 sequences, around 20% found once. General study points: There were HLA-C-restricted CMV-specific TCR beta clonotypes dominating the ex vivo response. Cumulative public TCR beta family frequency identified carriers of CMV plus the relevant HLA.

The starting material was CD8+ T cells from cultured PBMCs, obtained from culture after CMV antigen stimulation. The genes are TRBV7-2 and TRBJ2-7; 8 bases are shared with TRBD1. The source of this sequence is a human donor in good health (CMV status not recorded). Some clones in this sample may be carry-over from other donors' samples. The CDR3 DNA sequence: TGTGCCAGCAGTATACAGGGGGGCTACGAGCAGTACTTC. Protein product: CASSIQGGYEQYF.